The entry that follows covers one TCR beta chain sequence. TCRdb's table, derived via immunoSEQ multiplex PCR, lists solely in-frame clones and lacks some. There are over 60,000 clones in the sample; 85% occur only once, and about 4.1% lies in the top ten. This specimen belongs to a study of OX40 agonist ivuxolimab in advanced cancers. On the study more broadly: The study reported partial responses in three patients: one hepatocellular carcinoma, two cutaneous melanoma.

CDR1 and CDR2 from the germline V gene are MDHEN and SYDVKM. There are 16 residues in the CDR3. V was trimmed by 0 bases and J by 2 bases, leaving 13 bases between them. J is TRBJ2-5 and V is TRBV28; D is tentatively TRBD1 or TRBD2 (5 bases each). The clonotype originates from an adult with an advanced solid tumor such as melanoma, head and neck, liver or kidney cancer. Source: CD4+ or CD8+ T cells sorted from blood, taken in a trial of the OX40 agonist ivuxolimab. The CDR3 DNA follows: TGTGCCAGCAGTTTATGGTTCAGGGAGATACAAGAGACCCAGTACTTC. Amino acids: CASSLWFREIQETQYF.